This T cell receptor beta chain comes out of a study of blood T cells in healthy people across ages. Donors were healthy Caucasian individuals from Russia aged roughly 6 to 95. Remarks on this clonotype: Its antigen is not identified.

Primed by a sample-barcoded 5' primer and a J-beta primer mix, a second PCR proceeded for 7 to 11 cycles. TCRdb re-derived calls from the 5' RACE reads in MiXCR, one entry per CDR3 protein. The sample has roughly 800,000 distinct CDR3 sequences; approximately 24% are singletons. The CDR3 totals 15 residues. With 7 bases clipped from V and 3 bases from J, the junction kept 8 bases outside the gene matches. Study results and caveats: Calculation of diversity from one million T cells yielded estimates considered to be underestimates. Changes in expanded clonotypes were possibly confounded, as the CMV status of donors was unknown.

These data were also filed under a second study, of T cells of mothers and their children.

What was sequenced was blood. The receptor comes from a boy between 10 and 17 years old in good health. This sequence joins TRBV12-3 or TRBV12-4 and TRBJ1-4; 7 nucleotides align to TRBD1. DNA of the CDR3: TGTGCCAGCACCCGAAGAGGGACAGCTAATGAAAAACTGTTTTTT. Its translation: CASTRRGTANEKLFF.